Presented here are 28 T cell receptor beta chains from one specimen sequenced in a study of shared clonotypes between healthy human individuals. Generated by immunoSEQ multiplex PCR, the TCRdb table keeps only in-frame clones and is missing some. The sample holds some 2,500,000 clones, 85% to 95% seen once. The sample consisted of naive CD4+ T cells from PBMCs. Regarding subset: CD45RA+ positively selected. The receptors were sampled from a man younger than 35 in good health. Some clones in this sample may be carry-over from other donors' samples.

The chain employs TRBV7-7 and TRBJ2-3; D not resolved. The CDR3 totals 18 residues. Germline assignment: CDR1 SSHAT and CDR2 FNYEAQ (reference sequence). The ends were cut back, 3 bases at V and 0 bases at J, with 19 bases in the middle. CDR3 nucleotide sequence: TGTGCCAGCAGCTTCCTTACCGAAGGCCCGGATAGCACAGATACGCAGTATTTT. It codes for CASSFLTEGPDSTDTQYF.

V gene TRBV28 combines with J gene TRBJ2-1, with TRBD2 matching over 9 bases. From germline, CDR1 is MDHEN and CDR2 SYDVKM. Trimming at V came to 7 bases and at J to 0 bases, leaving 4 bases not matched to a gene. The CDR3 extends over 15 amino acids. CDR3 residues: CASKASGNSYNEQFF. Here the CDR3 DNA reads TGTGCCAGCAAGGCTAGCGGGAACTCCTACAATGAGCAGTTCTTC.

Only one count was recorded for this clone. V usage is TRBV10-3 and J usage is TRBJ2-1; the match to TRBD2 covers 9 bases. The CDR3 runs 15 residues. Trimming removed 7 bases from V and 7 bases from J; junction bases left unmatched: 11. From germline, CDR1 is ENHRY and CDR2 SYGVKD. The CDR3 is CAITFDSGSWNEQFF. DNA of the CDR3: TGTGCCATCACCTTTGATAGCGGGAGTTGGAATGAGCAGTTCTTC.

The chain has TRBV6-1 and TRBJ2-3; unclear D gene. The CDR3 consists of 13 residues. Trimming stripped 1 base from V and 11 bases from J, with 13 bases between. Germline assignment: CDR1 MNHNS and CDR2 SASEGT. The DNA of the CDR3 is TGTGCCAGCAGTGAAGAAGGTACCCTTCGGCAGTATTTT. Protein product: CASSEEGTLRQYF.

The chain combines TRBV4-2 with TRBJ1-2, with D tentatively TRBD1 (6 bases). V was pared by 0 bases and J by 5 bases, with 19 bases between. CDR3 length: 17 amino acids. In germline, CDR1 is LGHNA, CDR2 YNFKEQ. The CDR3 DNA reads as TGTGCCAGCAGCCAAGACTCTGGGGCCGACAGGCTATATGGCTACACCTTC. Its protein product is CASSQDSGADRLYGYTF.

V usage is TRBV7-2 and J usage is TRBJ1-4; the match to TRBD1 covers 7 bases. The CDR3 runs 13 residues. V shed 3 bases and J 7 bases; nucleotides not matched to a gene: 2. CDR1 is SGHTA and CDR2 is FQGNSA in the germline V gene. CDR3 loop: CASSFDRVEKLFF. CDR3 bases: TGTGCCAGCAGCTTTGACAGGGTTGAAAAACTGTTTTTT.

The CDR3 sequence is CASSEESTGDTQYF. CDR3 bases: TGTGCCAGCAGTGAAGAATCGACTGGAGATACGCAGTATTTT. V and J are TRBV2 and TRBJ2-3, with unresolved D. V was shortened by 1 base and J by 5 bases, with 10 bases between the two germline ends. The germline CDR1 and CDR2 sequences are SNHLY and FYNNEI. The CDR3 length is 14 residues.

The V call is TRBV25-1, the J call TRBJ2-7; TRBD2 aligns across 10 bases. Per the germline V gene, CDR1 is MGHDK and CDR2 is SYGVNS. This CDR3 contains 16 residues. The V segment lost 3 bases and the J segment 3 bases; nucleotides outside the gene matches: 8. The CDR3: CASSDLSGRAFYEQYF. CDR3 DNA sequence: TGTGCCAGCAGTGATTTAAGCGGGAGGGCCTTCTACGAGCAGTACTTC.

The sample holds one count of this clone. The chain carries TRBV6-6 and TRBJ1-1; tentative D call: TRBD1 (5 bases). In germline, CDR1 is MNHNY, CDR2 SVGAGI (reference sequence). The V and J ends lost 6 bases and 8 bases respectively, with 16 bases between them. The CDR3 is made up of 13 amino acids. In DNA form, the CDR3 reads TGTGCCAGCAGCCGGGACCCACCGGGGGAAGCTTTCTTT. Protein: CASSRDPPGEAFF.

This chain joins TRBV12-5 and TRBJ2-1; D call uncertain. Trimming shortened V by 3 bases and J by 6 bases, and 3 bases separated the two germline ends. The CDR3 sequence is 11 residues long. Germline CDR1 reads LGHNT; CDR2 reads FRNRAP. The CDR3 sequence is CASGLSNEQFF. DNA for the CDR3: TGTGCTAGTGGTTTAAGCAATGAGCAGTTCTTC.

This clone was observed a single time. The V gene is TRBV4-2, the J gene TRBJ1-2; D unclear. Germline CDR1 LGHNA, CDR2 YNFKEQ. The CDR3 length is 15 residues. V gave up 4 bases and J gave up 2 bases, with 14 bases separating them. CDR3 amino acids: CASSPGGLRNYGYTF. The DNA for the CDR3 is TGTGCCAGCAGCCCAGGCGGGCTCAGGAACTATGGCTACACCTTC.

The V call is TRBV6-1, the J call TRBJ2-7; no reliable D call. This CDR3 is 11 amino acids long. The V gene lost 6 bases and the J gene lost 6 bases, with 9 bases spanning the gap. The V gene's germline CDR1 is MNHNS and CDR2 SASEGT. DNA of the CDR3: TGTGCCAGCAGGGGGTTGATCGAGCAGTACTTC. As protein: CASRGLIEQYF.

Here the CDR3 reads CASSSLGTSGRVDTQYF. The CDR3 DNA sequence: TGTGCCAGCAGCTCGCTGGGGACTAGCGGGAGGGTCGATACGCAGTATTTT. The rearrangement links TRBV7-8 to TRBJ2-3; 16 positions agree with TRBD2. This CDR3 has 17 amino acids. J was trimmed by 6 bases and V by 4 bases; bases with no gene match: 7. Germline-derived CDR1 and CDR2 are SGHVS and FQNEAQ. The whole variable domain, filled in from reference TRBV7-8 and TRBJ2-3, reads GAGVSQSPRYKVAKRGQDVALRCDPISGHVSLFWYQQALGQGPEFLTYFQNEAQLDKSGLPSDRFFAERPEGSVSTLKIQRTQQEDSAVYLCASSSLGTSGRVDTQYFGPGTRLTVL.

V gene TRBV5-1 combines with J gene TRBJ2-1, with D tentatively TRBD2 (6 bases). Germline CDR1 SGHRS, CDR2 YFSETQ. V was cut by 1 base and J by 8 bases, with 25 bases left in between. The CDR3 is made up of 18 amino acids. The CDR3 bases are TGCGCCAGCAGCTTGCCTTTCGGGACTCCTAGATCATACGATGAGCAGTTCTTC. The encoded protein is CASSLPFGTPRSYDEQFF.

V gene TRBV4-1 combines with J gene TRBJ1-2, with 11 nucleotides matching TRBD1. The CDR3 totals 16 residues. V lost 3 bases and J lost 6; bases outside the gene matches: 9. The germline CDR1 and CDR2 sequences are MGHRA and YSYEKL. CDR3: CASSHPGQGGFNGYTF. CDR3 sequence (DNA): TGCGCCAGCAGCCACCCGGGACAGGGGGGTTTTAATGGCTACACCTTC.

The chain uses TRBV5-1 and TRBJ1-1, with D perhaps matching TRBD1 (6 bases). The germline V gene has CDR1 SGHRS and CDR2 YFSETQ. V was trimmed by 2 bases and J by 4 bases, leaving 12 bases between them. The CDR3 is made up of 14 amino acids. Written as DNA, the CDR3 is TGCGCCAGCAGCTTTCAGGGGCGTACCACTGAAGCTTTCTTT. This sequence encodes CASSFQGRTTEAFF. Complete variable domain (other parts from reference TRBV5-1 and TRBJ1-1): KAGVTQTPRYLIKTRGQQVTLSCSPISGHRSVSWYQQTPGQGLQFLFEYFSETQRNKGNFPGRFSGRQFSNSRSEMNVSTLELGDSALYLCASSFQGRTTEAFFGQGTRLTVV.

The chain joins TRBV5-1 to TRBJ1-1; D is uncertain. The V and J ends lost 2 bases and 4 bases respectively, with 12 bases between them. The CDR3 extends over 14 amino acids. The germline CDR1 and CDR2 sequences are SGHRS and YFSETQ. CDR3 coding DNA: TGCGCCAGCAGCTTCGAATTGGGTTCCACTGAAGCTTTCTTT. It is translated as CASSFELGSTEAFF.

About this clone itself: The junction departs from the called germline gene at one end, perhaps through a read error. The J gene is TRBJ2-3, the V gene TRBV6-1; D unresolved. The V gene's germline CDR1 is MNHNS and CDR2 SASEGT. The CDR3 contains 17 residues. The CDR3 DNA sequence: TGTGCCAGCAGCGAAGGGTCTCTGGTAGTACGCACAGATACGCAGTATTTT. Protein sequence: CASSEGSLVVRTDTQYF.

This chain links TRBV20-1 with TRBJ2-7; D is unclear. Trimming shortened V by 3 bases and J by 5 bases, and 5 bases separated the two germline ends. CDR1 is DFQATT and CDR2 is SNEGSKA in the germline V gene (reference sequence). The CDR3 is 10 amino acids. CDR3 DNA sequence: TGCAGTGCTAGCATCCACGAGCAGTACTTC. Its protein product is CSASIHEQYF.

This chain connects TRBV18 to TRBJ2-1; D ambiguous. Germline-derived CDR1 and CDR2 are KGHSH and LQKENI. Trimming took 2 bases from V and 9 from J, leaving 14 bases between them. CDR3 length equals 14 residues. CDR3 in amino acids: CASSPVGGMGEQFF. In DNA form, the CDR3 reads TGTGCCAGCTCACCAGTGGGTGGAATGGGTGAGCAGTTCTTC.

V and J are TRBV7-2 and TRBJ2-3; D call uncertain. CDR3 size: 12 residues. V was trimmed by 5 bases and J by 6 bases, leaving 9 bases between them. CDR1 and CDR2 from the germline V gene are SGHTA and FQGNSA. The DNA of the CDR3 is TGTGCCAGCAGCCCCCACACCGATACGCAGTATTTT. It specifies CASSPHTDTQYF.

This chain connects TRBV6-5 to TRBJ1-6, with D unresolved. Deletions cut 6 bases from V and 7 bases from J, with 7 bases between. This CDR3 is 12 amino acids long. Germline V gene sequence: CDR1 MNHEY, CDR2 SVGAGI. The CDR3 region is CASRLHNSPLHF. CDR3 sequence (DNA): TGTGCCAGCAGGTTACACAATTCACCCCTCCACTTT.

CDR3 loop: CASSFRTDSYEQYF. The CDR3 nucleotides read TGTGCCAGCAGCTTTAGGACGGACTCCTACGAGCAGTACTTC. The rearrangement uses TRBV7-8 and TRBJ2-7; D call uncertain. Germline CDR1 and CDR2: SGHVS and FQNEAQ. The V end was cut by 3 bases, the J end by 0 bases, with 9 bases between. This CDR3 comprises 14 residues.

This chain uses TRBV5-1 with TRBJ2-5; D is undetermined. The V gene's germline CDR1 is SGHRS and CDR2 YFSETQ. The CDR3 is made up of 12 amino acids. Trimming removed 6 bases at V and 1 base at J, with 7 bases between. The CDR3 sequence is CASTDTQETQYF. The CDR3 DNA follows: TGCGCCAGCACGGATACCCAAGAGACCCAGTACTTC.

The V call is TRBV10-3, the J call TRBJ2-3; a weak D match, TRBD1 (5 bases). The CDR3 covers 16 residues. Germline lookup yields CDR1 ENHRY and CDR2 SYGVKD. Trimming removed 0 bases at V and 0 bases at J, with 10 bases between. The CDR3 nucleotides are TGTGCCATCAGTGAGTCGAGGCCAGGGAGCACAGATACGCAGTATTTT. It codes for CAISESRPGSTDTQYF.

The genes are TRBV5-1 and TRBJ1-5; a weak D match, TRBD1 (6 bases). Germline CDR1 and CDR2: SGHRS and YFSETQ. Trimming removed 4 bases from V and 4 bases from J, with 15 bases in between. CDR3 size: 15 residues. CDR3 sequence (DNA): TGCGCCAGCAGCCTAGGCGACAGGCAGAATCAGCCCCAGCATTTT. Residues: CASSLGDRQNQPQHF.

The V and J genes are TRBV4-1 and TRBJ2-3; no reliable D call. The length of the CDR3 is 15 residues. Germline CDR1 MGHRA, CDR2 YSYEKL. V dropped 1 base and J dropped 2 bases, with 10 bases sitting between them. The CDR3 sequence is CASSQVGLYTDTQYF. The CDR3 nucleotides read TGCGCCAGCAGCCAAGTAGGCCTTTACACAGATACGCAGTATTTT.

This chain connects TRBV2 to TRBJ2-3; D possibly corresponds to TRBD2 (5 bases). The germline V and J ends were trimmed by 6 bases and 4 bases, with 14 bases remaining between them. From germline, CDR1 is SNHLY and CDR2 FYNNEI. The CDR3 covers 14 residues. Written as DNA, the CDR3 is TGTGCCAGCAGCTTAGAAAGCGGCGCAGATACGCAGTATTTT. Its translation: CASSLESGADTQYF.